What follows are 7 T cell receptor beta chains derived from one specimen sequenced in a study of vaccination and CD4 T cells after COVID-19 (dated 2022 in TCRdb). Library preparation was by PCR. TCRdb lists the instrument as Illumina iSeq 100. DNA from cultured CD4+ T cells underwent TCR sequencing with the Oncomine TCR Beta short-read assay at the Johns Hopkins FTIC core. TCRdb passed the public sequencing reads through fastp at Q25 and MiXCR, retaining productive beta sequences. One record per CDR3 amino acid sequence lists the most common genes and DNA. The sample table records 12,000 or so distinct CDR3 sequences; about 38% of these occur just once. The top ten constitute 23% of the sample. Their recognized antigens are unknown. According to the study, the label for this sample's treatment or condition signals: approximately nine-day PBMC culture with coronavirus spike peptide pools or control peptides (ViraFEST assay).

What was sequenced was cultured CD4+ T cells from blood. The receptors originated from a human donor with COVID-19.

The genes are TRBV19 and TRBJ2-7; 8 bases are shared with TRBD1. With V trimmed by 5 bases and J by 1 base, 4 bases remained unmatched. CDR1 and CDR2 (germline): LNHDA, SQIVND (reference sequence). The CDR3 length is 14 residues. The CDR3, as DNA: TGTGCCAGTAGTTCAAGGACAGGGTCCTACGAGCAGTACTTC. The encoded protein is CASSSRTGSYEQYF.

The chain is built from TRBV27 and TRBJ2-3; TRBD2 might be the D (5 bases). CDR1 MNHEY and CDR2 SMNVEV come from the germline V gene (reference sequence). The CDR3 is 14 amino acids. The V and J ends lost 7 bases and 1 base respectively, with 12 bases between them. The CDR3 region is CASTLRVGTDTQYF. The CDR3 bases are TGTGCCAGCACCCTGCGGGTCGGCACAGATACGCAGTATTTT.

This clonotype was picked up a small number of times. The chain links TRBV6-1 to TRBJ1-2; D might be TRBD1 (5 bases). V lost 5 bases, J lost 3 bases, and 22 bases lay in between. The CDR3 sequence is 17 residues long. CDR1 is MNHNS, CDR2 SASEGT, per germline. CDR3 amino acids: CASSRRVGELSYYGYTF. The CDR3 DNA is TGTGCCAGCAGTCGACGAGTGGGGGAGTTGAGCTACTATGGCTACACCTTC.

The gene calls are TRBV11-3 and TRBJ2-3; D remains unclear. The V and J ends lost 2 bases and 5 bases respectively, with 17 bases between them. Per germline, CDR1 SGHNT and CDR2 YENEEA. The CDR3 is 16 residues long. The CDR3 sequence is CASSLLRSPNVDTQYF. In DNA form, the CDR3 reads TGTGCCAGCAGCTTACTGAGGTCCCCGAATGTAGATACGCAGTATTTT.

This clonotype was detected only once. The chain combines TRBV4-3 with TRBJ2-5, with 7 bases lining up with TRBD2. The CDR3 sequence is 15 residues long. J gave up 1 base and V 1 base, and 3 bases lay outside the gene matches. Germline V lookup: CDR1 LGHNA, CDR2 YSLEER. The CDR3 spells CASSQGLAAQETQYF. The DNA of the CDR3 is TGCGCCAGCAGCCAAGGGCTAGCGGCCCAAGAGACCCAGTACTTC.

This clonotype has just a few counts. The genes are TRBV20-1 and TRBJ2-5, with 8 bases aligning to TRBD1. This CDR3 comprises 16 residues. Germline V gene lookup returns CDR1 DFQATT and CDR2 SNEGSKA (reference sequence). This chain's CDR3 is CSVPGGGATRGETQYF. The CDR3 nucleotides are TGCAGCGTCCCAGGGGGCGGGGCGACCCGCGGGGAGACCCAGTACTTC.

This chain links TRBV20-1 with TRBJ1-3; tentative D call: TRBD1 (6 bases). CDR1 DFQATT and CDR2 SNEGSKA come from the germline V gene (reference sequence). The CDR3 is 15 residues long. Between the trimmed V and J ends, which lost 6 bases and 0 bases, there was a span of 15 bases. CDR3 protein: CSATARDISGNTIYF. The CDR3 DNA reads as TGCAGTGCAACCGCCCGGGACATCTCTGGAAACACCATATATTTT.